The present TCR beta chain was sequenced within a study of blood T cells in healthy people across ages. Study observations and caveats: More naive CD4+ cells and higher diversity were found in long-lived than in aged donors.

CDR1 DFQATT and CDR2 SNEGSKA come from the germline V gene (reference sequence). This CDR3 comprises 14 residues. The ends were cut back, 5 bases at V and 5 bases at J, with 16 bases in the middle. Next came a second PCR, run for about 7 to 12 cycles, which used a sample-barcoded 5' primer along with a J-beta primer mix. Using its own MiXCR run on the 5' RACE reads, TCRdb lists one record per CDR3 protein. Of roughly 1,300,000 distinct CDR3 sequences listed, roughly 59% are singletons. Note on this clonotype: What it binds is unknown.

What was sequenced was blood. The chain recombines TRBV20-1 with TRBJ2-1; a possible D gene is TRBD2 (6 bases). This receptor was taken from a man aged 18 to 30 in good health. This CDR3 reads CSAQAGGFNNEQFF. CDR3 nucleotides: TGCAGTGCTCAGGCCGGGGGATTCAACAATGAGCAGTTCTTC.